This TCR beta chain stems from a study of CXCR3-negative and CXCR3-positive naive CD8 T cells. Broader study findings: CXCR3-positive naive cells carried more hydrophobic TRB CDR3s than CXCR3-negative naive cells did. Memory CD8+ cells had much lower diversity, and both naive subsets had comparably high diversity. Similar levels of surface CD5 were seen between naive subsets; TCR strength was inferred from TRB CDR3 properties.

There are 15 residues in the CDR3. CDR1 DFQATT and CDR2 SNEGSKA come from the germline V gene (reference sequence). In the case of this clonotype: Antigen: not known.

Some 300,000 cells per CD8+ T cell subset were flow-sorted in triplicate. Within the CD8+ T cell compartment, naive cells were CD45RO-CCR7+CD27+CD95-. It was by 5' RACE with UMI labels that the TRB cDNA libraries were prepared. Reanalyzing the 5' RACE reads, TCRdb keeps one entry per CDR3 protein, without DNA. The sample table sets out 150,000 or so distinct CDR3 sequences. This TCR was recovered from a human donor in good health. Some clones in this sample may be carry-over from other donors' samples. The specimen sequenced was naive CXCR3+ CD8+ T cells from blood. Specified subset: CD45RO-CCR7+CD27+CD95- naive CD8+ T cells expressing CXCR3 (TNR3+). V and J are TRBV20-1 and TRBJ2-3; TCRdb outputs TRBD2, but without DNA this stays unchecked. CDR3 region: CSALERTSGADTQYF.